This passage covers 9 T cell receptor beta chains from one sample sequenced in a study of T cell therapy after organ transplantation. The data were produced by immunoSEQ multiplex PCR, yet TCRdb's version contains in-frame clones alone and is incomplete. The sample gives over 2,000 clones, 91% of which show up once; roughly 19% is in the top ten. What these receptors recognize is not known. The sequenced sample was CD8+ T cells from blood, obtained before autologous CMV-specific T cell therapy. These receptor sequences come from a human patient who had received a solid organ transplant and had CMV disease.

This clone occurred a few times. CDR3 DNA: TGTGCCAGCAGTTGGGCCGGGACAGGGAACACCGGGGAGCTGTTTTTT. Translating gives CASSWAGTGNTGELFF. The chain uses TRBV6-5 and TRBJ2-2; 8 positions match TRBD1. The junction had 5 bases not matched to a gene; V was cut back by 4 bases and J by 1 base. The CDR3 loop spans 16 amino acids. Germline lookup yields CDR1 MNHEY and CDR2 SVGAGI.

The rearrangement joins TRBV29-1 to TRBJ2-7; D is ambiguous. Looked up from germline, CDR1 is SQVTM and CDR2 is ANQGSEA. V lost 8 bases to trimming and J lost 2 bases, with 16 bases between them. The CDR3 has 13 amino acids. DNA of the CDR3: TGCAGCATTTGGGAAACTGGCACCTACGAGCAGTACTTC. This encodes CSIWETGTYEQYF.

The chain is built from TRBV18 and TRBJ2-7; no clear D. The V gene's germline CDR1 is KGHSH and CDR2 LQKENI. V lost 2 bases and J 5 bases, leaving 7 bases between the germline ends. The CDR3 has 12 residues. The CDR3 here is CASSPTGDEQYF. Here the CDR3 DNA reads TGTGCCAGCTCACCAACGGGTGACGAGCAGTACTTC.

V usage is TRBV18 and J usage is TRBJ2-7; no definite D call. V dropped 0 bases and J dropped 2 bases, with 8 bases sitting between them. This CDR3 is 14 amino acids long. Germline CDR1 is KGHSH and CDR2 is LQKENI. CDR3 region: CASSPPDGTYEQYF. DNA for the CDR3: TGTGCCAGCTCACCACCGGACGGTACCTACGAGCAGTACTTC.

The chain carries TRBV7-9 and TRBJ2-1; 7 nucleotides agree with TRBD2. Germline trimming cut 3 bases from V and 8 bases from J; bases unmatched to any gene: 1. The germline gives CDR1 SEHNR, CDR2 FQNEAQ (reference sequence). There are 12 residues in the CDR3. CDR3 nucleotide sequence: TGTGCCAGCAGCTTTACTAGCGATGAGCAGTTCTTC. Translating gives CASSFTSDEQFF. Full variable domain (rest looked up from reference TRBV7-9 and TRBJ2-1): DTGVSQNPRHKITKRGQNVTFRCDPISEHNRLYWYRQTLGQGPEFLTYFQNEAQLEKSRLLSDRFSAERPKGSFSTLEIQRTEQGDSAMYLCASSFTSDEQFFGPGTRLTVL.

The rearrangement joins TRBV19 to TRBJ2-1; no clear D. The germline CDR1 and CDR2 sequences are LNHDA and SQIVND (reference sequence). CDR3 length: 15 residues. Trimming shortened V by 1 base and J by 6 bases, and 13 bases separated the two germline ends. In nucleotides, the CDR3 is TGTGCCAGTAGTATAGCAAAGACTTCGACCAATGAGCAGTTCTTC. Protein product: CASSIAKTSTNEQFF. Full variable domain (outside the CDR3, taken from reference TRBV19 and TRBJ2-1): DGGITQSPKYLFRKEGQNVTLSCEQNLNHDAMYWYRQDPGQGLRLIYYSQIVNDFQKGDIAEGYSVSREKKESFPLTVTSAQKNPTAFYLCASSIAKTSTNEQFFGPGTRLTVL.

This clone was found a few times. The chain recombines TRBV28 with TRBJ2-1; no firm D call. The CDR3 runs 13 residues. V lost 3 bases and J 10 bases, leaving 13 bases between the germline ends. Germline loops: CDR1 MDHEN, CDR2 SYDVKM. CDR3 DNA: TGTGCCAGCAGTTTCCTTAGTCCGTTCGAGCAGTTCTTC. Its protein product is CASSFLSPFEQFF.

Here the CDR3 DNA reads TGTGCCAGCAGCTTTTGGGGCAATGAGCAGTTCTTC. Translation: CASSFWGNEQFF. This chain joins TRBV27 and TRBJ2-1; D is unclear. V was shortened by 6 bases and J by 6 bases, with 9 bases between the two germline ends. The CDR3 covers 12 residues. The V gene's germline CDR1 is MNHEY and CDR2 SMNVEV (reference sequence).

The V and J genes are TRBV6-6 and TRBJ1-1; D remains ambiguous. This CDR3 contains 13 residues. V was shortened by 2 bases and J by 3 bases, with 7 bases between the two germline ends. Germline CDR1 reads MNHNY; CDR2 reads SVGAGI (reference sequence). The CDR3 DNA is TGTGCCAGCAGTTACCGAGGTTACACTGAAGCTTTCTTT. Its translation is CASSYRGYTEAFF.